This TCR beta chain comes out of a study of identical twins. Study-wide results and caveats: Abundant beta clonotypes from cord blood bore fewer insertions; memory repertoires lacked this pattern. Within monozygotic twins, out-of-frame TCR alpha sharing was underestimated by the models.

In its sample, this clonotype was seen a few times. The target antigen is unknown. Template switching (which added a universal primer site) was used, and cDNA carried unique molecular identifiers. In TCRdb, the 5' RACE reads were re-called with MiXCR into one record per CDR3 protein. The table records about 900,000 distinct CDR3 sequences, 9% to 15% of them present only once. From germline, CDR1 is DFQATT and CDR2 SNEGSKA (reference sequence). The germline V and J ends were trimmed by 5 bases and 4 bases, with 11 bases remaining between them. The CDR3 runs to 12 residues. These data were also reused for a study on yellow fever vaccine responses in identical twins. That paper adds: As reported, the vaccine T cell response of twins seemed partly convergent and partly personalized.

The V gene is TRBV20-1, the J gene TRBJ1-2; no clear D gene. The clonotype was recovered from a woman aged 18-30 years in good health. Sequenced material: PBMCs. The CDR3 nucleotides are TGCAGTGCTGCCGCGGGCAGCTATGGCTACACCTTC. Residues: CSAAAGSYGYTF.